This T cell receptor beta chain was sequenced for a study of blood T cells in healthy people across ages. At the level of the study: Template switching captured about one barcoded beta molecule per two T cells.

Germline values: CDR1 KGHSH, CDR2 LQKENI. V was cut by 3 bases and J by 1 base, with 13 bases left in between. The CDR3 contains 15 residues. The use of a sample-barcoded 5' primer and a J-beta primer mix characterized a second PCR of about 6 to 11 cycles. TCRdb ran MiXCR on the 5' RACE reads and lists one entry per CDR3 protein. The top ten clones hold approximately 19% of a sample with 700,000 to 1,000,000 distinct CDR3 sequences, around two fifths of them seen once. The chain uses TRBV18 and TRBJ2-7; D is perhaps TRBD2 (6 bases). The sample taken for sequencing was blood. This TCR derives from a man in his fifties or sixties in good health. CDR3 coding DNA: TGTGCCAGCTCACCGTCCCTGGGGGGATCCTACGAGCAGTACTTC. This codes for CASSPSLGGSYEQYF.